This T cell receptor (beta chain) was documented in a study of cytomegalovirus exposure and HLA in healthy donors. Study observations and caveats: Most CMV-associated TCR beta chains were later found to appear HLA-restricted. V- and J-gene trimming of TCR beta was linked (in a later analysis) to a missense DCLRE1C variant. Sequencing artifact likely explains a cluster of highly shared sequence variants.

The PCR used 60 Vbeta and 13 Jbeta primers. Libraries were prepared by immunoSEQ multiplex PCR; TCRdb keeps only in-frame clonotypes and omits some of them. The data show 100,000 to 150,000 clones, around 78% seen once. The germline V and J ends were trimmed by 4 bases and 1 base, with 10 bases remaining between them. This CDR3 spans 14 amino acids. Germline CDR1 SGHVS, CDR2 FQNEAQ. Turning to this clone: Its antigen is as yet unknown.

V usage is TRBV7-8 and J usage is TRBJ1-1, with a weak D call TRBD1 (6 bases). The receptor was isolated from a man aged 35-49 years in good health and CMV-seronegative. Material for sequencing was PBMCs. In DNA, the CDR3 is TGTGCCAGCAGCTGGGGGGGCAGGAACACTGAAGCTTTCTTT. Translated: CASSWGGRNTEAFF.